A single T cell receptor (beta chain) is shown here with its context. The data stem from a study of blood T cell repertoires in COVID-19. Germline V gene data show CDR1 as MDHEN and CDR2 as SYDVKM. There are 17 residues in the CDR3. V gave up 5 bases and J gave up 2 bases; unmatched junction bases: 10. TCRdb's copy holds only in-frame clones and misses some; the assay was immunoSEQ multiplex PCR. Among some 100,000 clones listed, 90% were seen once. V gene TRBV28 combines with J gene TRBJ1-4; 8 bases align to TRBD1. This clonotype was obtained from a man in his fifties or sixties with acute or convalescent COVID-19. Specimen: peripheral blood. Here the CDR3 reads CASSPLRGLGTNEKLFF. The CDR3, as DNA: TGTGCCAGCAGTCCACTCAGGGGGCTTGGGACTAATGAAAAACTGTTTTTT.